This T cell receptor beta chain was captured in a study of OX40 agonist ivuxolimab in advanced cancers. Concerning the study at large: Ivuxolimab was a fully human IgG2 agonistic monoclonal antibody targeting the costimulatory receptor OX40 (CD134). The paper reports the monotherapy dose-escalation portion (N = 52 patients) of the phase I ivuxolimab trial. Intravenous ivuxolimab was administered to patients every 2 weeks at six dose levels: 0.01, 0.1, 0.3, 1.5, 3 and 10 mg/kg. In the dose-escalation cohort, more than 75% of patients were male, and the mean age was approximately 64 years, with a range of about 23 to 80. Three dose-escalation patients achieved partial responses, one with hepatocellular carcinoma and two with cutaneous melanoma. Among the 52 dose-escalation patients, approximately 20 had hepatocellular carcinoma, about 15 melanoma, 9 renal cell carcinoma and 9 head and neck cancer. Prior anti-PD-1, anti-PD-L1 or anti-CTLA-4 therapy was permitted, and checkpoint inhibitors had been received by 40% to 50% of dose-escalation patients. Peripheral TCRbeta sequencing was intended to test whether TCR sequence diversity was altered and clonal T-cell expansion was caused by ivuxolimab. The study at large found these results: The antigen specificity of the clonally expanded peripheral T cells was not determined. In the 0.1-3.0 mg/kg groups, partial responders had among the lowest normalized peripheral clonal expansion, particularly in CD8+ T cells. At doses of 0.1 to 3.0 mg/kg, clonal expansion of both CD4+ and CD8+ blood T cells was observed from baseline to week 6. After ivuxolimab, CD8+ T cells had more expanded clones than CD4+ T cells on average. Low levels of normalized T-cell clonal expansion were also shown by some nonresponding patients.

The germline V gene gives CDR1 as MDHEN and CDR2 as SYDVKM. Trimming costs V 11 bases and J 1 base, and their ends lie 15 bases apart. Inclusive of the bounding cysteine and phenylalanine, the CDR3 is 13 residues long. Only CDR3 DNA remains: 39 bases, in frame from the first base. For sequencing of the TCRbeta CDR3 region, genomic DNA was extracted from the sorted cells. The immunoSEQ Assay was used to sequence the TCRbeta CDR3 regions. This immuneACCESS table, as held by TCRdb, lists in-frame sequences with V and J called but not all clones. Of the missing ones, under half trace to an unresolved V gene in checked studies; the others have no known cause. Here the sample has fewer than 85,000 clones; roughly 76% occur a single time. Clones ranked in the top ten supply 1.6% of the sample. The table lists this clone with a few counts. Its antigen has not been determined. No quality values exist for individual bases; no much larger clone is one base distant.

The trial excluded patients who had a history of autoimmune disease or who were on systemic immunosuppression. Peripheral blood for TCR sequencing was collected from all dose cohorts at baseline, on cycle 4 day 1, and on cycle 7 day 1. The samples were taken from a phase I, first-in-human, multicenter, open-label dose-escalation trial of ivuxolimab. Adults with locally advanced or metastatic melanoma, renal cell carcinoma, hepatocellular carcinoma or head and neck squamous cell carcinoma were enrolled in the trial. Before TCR sequencing, CD4+ T cells and CD8+ T cells from peripheral blood were sorted into separate populations.

This sequence originates from an adult with an advanced solid tumor such as melanoma, head and neck, liver or kidney cancer. This specimen consisted of CD4+ or CD8+ T cells sorted from blood, obtained in a trial of the OX40 agonist ivuxolimab. The chain is encoded by TRBV28 joined to TRBJ2-7, with a tentative D gene TRBD2 over 5 matching bases. The encoded CDR3 is CAVKDFTSYEQYF. The sequenced DNA is TGTGCCGTGAAGGACTTTACTTCCTACGAGCAGTACTTC.